This record covers a single T cell receptor (beta chain). The antigen remains undetermined. In the PCR, 60 Vbeta and 13 Jbeta primers were used. Clones were sequenced by immunoSEQ multiplex PCR, and TCRdb holds only the in-frame ones, with some missing. The table counts under 200,000 clones; approximately 0.72% lies in the top ten. The CDR3 is made up of 15 amino acids. V shed 1 base and J 1 base; nucleotides not matched to a gene: 0. Germline-derived CDR1 and CDR2 are SGHNT and YENEEA. These data belong to a study of cytomegalovirus exposure and HLA in healthy donors. Findings and limits, study-wide: The only immune exposure information that was available was CMV serostatus.

Input material: PBMCs. The V and J genes are TRBV11-3 and TRBJ2-2; the match to TRBD2 covers 7 bases. This receptor was identified in a woman aged 18-35 years in good health and CMV-seropositive. The CDR3 loop reads CASSLAGGNTGELFF. CDR3 nucleotides: TGTGCCAGCAGCTTAGCGGGGGGGAACACCGGGGAGCTGTTTTTT. The full variable domain, in which reference TRBV11-3 and TRBJ2-2 provide the parts outside the CDR3, is EAGVVQSPRYKIIEKKQPVAFWCNPISGHNTLYWYLQNLGQGPELLIRYENEEAVDDSQLPKDRFSAERLKGVDSTLKIQPAELGDSAVYLCASSLAGGNTGELFFGEGSRLTVL.